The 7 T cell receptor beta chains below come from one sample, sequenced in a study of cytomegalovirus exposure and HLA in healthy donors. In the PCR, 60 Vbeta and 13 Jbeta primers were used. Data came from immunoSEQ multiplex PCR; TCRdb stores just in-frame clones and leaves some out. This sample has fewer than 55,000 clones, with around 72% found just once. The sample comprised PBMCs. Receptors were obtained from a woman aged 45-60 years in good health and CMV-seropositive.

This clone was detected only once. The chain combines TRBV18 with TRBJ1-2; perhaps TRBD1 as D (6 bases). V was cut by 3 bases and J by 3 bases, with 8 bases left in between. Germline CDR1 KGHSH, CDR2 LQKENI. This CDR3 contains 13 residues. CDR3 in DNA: TGTGCCAGCTCACCTTCAGGGGACTATGGCTACACCTTC. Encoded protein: CASSPSGDYGYTF.

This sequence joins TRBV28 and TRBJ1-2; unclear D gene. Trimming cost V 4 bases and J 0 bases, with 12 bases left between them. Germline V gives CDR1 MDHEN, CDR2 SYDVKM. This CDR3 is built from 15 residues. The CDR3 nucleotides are TGTGCCAGCAGTTCCCCCCCGGGAGCTAACTATGGCTACACCTTC. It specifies CASSSPPGANYGYTF.

DNA of the CDR3: TGCGCCAGCAGCCAGCCGGGACTAGCGGAACGGAATGAGCAGTTCTTC. Its translation is CASSQPGLAERNEQFF. This chain links TRBV5-1 with TRBJ2-1; 11 bases map to TRBD2. This CDR3 is 16 amino acids long. The germline gives CDR1 SGHRS, CDR2 YFSETQ. V shed 4 bases and J 7 bases; nucleotides not matched to a gene: 10.

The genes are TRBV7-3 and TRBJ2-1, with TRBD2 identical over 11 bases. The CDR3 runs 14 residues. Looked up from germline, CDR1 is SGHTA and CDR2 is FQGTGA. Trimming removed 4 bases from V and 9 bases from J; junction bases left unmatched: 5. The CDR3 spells CASSSTSGKLEQFF. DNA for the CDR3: TGTGCCAGCAGCTCGACTAGCGGGAAGCTTGAGCAGTTCTTC.

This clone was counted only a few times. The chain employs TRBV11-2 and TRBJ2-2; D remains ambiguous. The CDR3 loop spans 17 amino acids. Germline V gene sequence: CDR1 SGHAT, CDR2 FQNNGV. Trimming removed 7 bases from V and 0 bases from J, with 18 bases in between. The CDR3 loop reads CASTLVGSFTNTGELFF. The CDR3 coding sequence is TGTGCCAGCACCCTAGTTGGGTCCTTCACGAACACCGGGGAGCTGTTTTTT.

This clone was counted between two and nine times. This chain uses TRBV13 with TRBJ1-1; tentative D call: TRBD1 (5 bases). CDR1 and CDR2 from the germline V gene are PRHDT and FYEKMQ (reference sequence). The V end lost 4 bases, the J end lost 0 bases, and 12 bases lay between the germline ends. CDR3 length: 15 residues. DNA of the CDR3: TGTGCCAGCAGCTCCACGGACACGATGAACACTGAAGCTTTCTTT. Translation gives CASSSTDTMNTEAFF.

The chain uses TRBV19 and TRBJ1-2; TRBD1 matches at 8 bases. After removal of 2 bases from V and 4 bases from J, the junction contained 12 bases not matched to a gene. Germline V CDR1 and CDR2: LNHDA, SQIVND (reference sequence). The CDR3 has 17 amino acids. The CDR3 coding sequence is TGTGCCAGTAGTATATCCCTGTTAACAGGGGGACTCTATGGCTACACCTTC. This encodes CASSISLLTGGLYGYTF.